The text below deals with one TCR beta chain. Its antigen is not known. The V gene's germline CDR1 is SGHRS and CDR2 YFSETQ. The trim removed 4 bases at V and 14 bases at J, leaving 19 bases unmatched. This CDR3 is 15 amino acids long. The sample originates from a study of cytomegalovirus exposure and HLA in healthy donors. Background on the study: Earlier sequencing of about 179 million T cells yielded 95 million to 120 million unique TCR beta sequences. Study-level points and caveats: A few V segments could not be told apart, such as TRBV6-2 and TRBV6-3, and were left out. Reported results showed that the classifier diagnosed cytomegalovirus status with high specificity and sensitivity.

PCR involved 60 Vbeta and 13 Jbeta primers. Original handling: Approximately 72 million unique TCR beta chains, some 10 million of them shared, were counted by a later analysis. Some clones are missing from TCRdb's copy, which holds only in-frame ones; the method was immunoSEQ multiplex PCR. From that table come the V and J calls and clone size; the DNA was used to work out D and trimming. Across 200,000 to 250,000 clones, the top ten clones capture about 1% of the sample. The sample taken for sequencing was PBMCs. The clonotype was recovered from a woman aged 30 to 39 in good health and CMV-seropositive. This chain uses TRBV5-1 with TRBJ1-2; 8 nucleotides align to TRBD1. The CDR3 here is CASSLGSLDRGYGTF. The CDR3 DNA reads TGCGCCAGCAGCCTTGGGTCTTTAGACAGGGGATACGGGACCTTC.